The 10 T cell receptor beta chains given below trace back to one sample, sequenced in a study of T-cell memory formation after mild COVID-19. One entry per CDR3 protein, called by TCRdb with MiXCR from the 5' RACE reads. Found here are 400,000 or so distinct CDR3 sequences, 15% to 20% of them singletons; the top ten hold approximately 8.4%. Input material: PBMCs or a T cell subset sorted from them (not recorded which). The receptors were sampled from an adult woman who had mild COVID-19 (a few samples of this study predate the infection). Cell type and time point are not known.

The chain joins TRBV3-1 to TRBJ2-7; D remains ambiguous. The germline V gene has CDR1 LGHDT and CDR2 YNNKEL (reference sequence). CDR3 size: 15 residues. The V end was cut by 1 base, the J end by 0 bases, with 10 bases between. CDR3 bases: TGTGCCAGCAGCCAAGGAGTTGCCGTCTCCTACGAGCAGTACTTC. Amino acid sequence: CASSQGVAVSYEQYF.

For the CDR3, the DNA is TGTGCCAGCAGCTTAGATGCGGCCCGGGCAGATACGCAGTATTTT. Residues: CASSLDAARADTQYF. The V call is TRBV7-9, the J call TRBJ2-3; D unresolved. Germline V CDR1 and CDR2: SEHNR, FQNEAQ (reference sequence). The CDR3 spans 15 residues. Between the trimmed V and J ends, which lost 1 base and 4 bases, there was a span of 12 bases.

Here the CDR3 reads CSARSSPTAKNIQYF. The CDR3 bases are TGCAGTGCTAGGTCTAGTCCGACAGCCAAAAACATTCAGTACTTC. V usage is TRBV20-1 and J usage is TRBJ2-4; D is uncertain. Trimming cost V 3 bases and J 0 bases, with 12 bases left between them. In germline, CDR1 is DFQATT, CDR2 SNEGSKA (reference sequence). CDR3 size: 15 residues.

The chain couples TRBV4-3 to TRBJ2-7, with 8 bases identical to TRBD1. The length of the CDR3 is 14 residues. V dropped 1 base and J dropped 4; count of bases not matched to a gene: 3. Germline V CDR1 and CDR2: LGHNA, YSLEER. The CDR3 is CASSQGTGFYEQYF. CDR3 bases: TGCGCCAGCAGCCAAGGGACAGGGTTTTACGAGCAGTACTTC.

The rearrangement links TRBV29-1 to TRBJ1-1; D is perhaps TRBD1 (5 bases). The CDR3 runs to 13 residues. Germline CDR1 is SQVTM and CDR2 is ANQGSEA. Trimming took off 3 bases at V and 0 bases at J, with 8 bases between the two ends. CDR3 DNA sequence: TGCAGCGTTGACCGACAGCTGAACACTGAAGCTTTCTTT. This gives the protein CSVDRQLNTEAFF.

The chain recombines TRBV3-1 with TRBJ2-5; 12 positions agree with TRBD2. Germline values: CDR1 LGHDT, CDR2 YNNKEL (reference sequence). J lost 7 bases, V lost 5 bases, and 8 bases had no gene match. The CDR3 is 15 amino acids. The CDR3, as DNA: TGTGCCAGCAGCTTGGGACTAGCGGGTCCGGTGACCCAGTACTTC. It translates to CASSLGLAGPVTQYF.

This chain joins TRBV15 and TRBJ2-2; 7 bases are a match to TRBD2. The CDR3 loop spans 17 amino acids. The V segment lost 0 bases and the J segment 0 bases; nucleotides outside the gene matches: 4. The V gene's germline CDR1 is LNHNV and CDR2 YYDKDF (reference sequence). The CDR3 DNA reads TGTGCCACCAGCAGAGATAGGCTAGCGGCGAACACCGGGGAGCTGTTTTTT. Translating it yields CATSRDRLAANTGELFF.

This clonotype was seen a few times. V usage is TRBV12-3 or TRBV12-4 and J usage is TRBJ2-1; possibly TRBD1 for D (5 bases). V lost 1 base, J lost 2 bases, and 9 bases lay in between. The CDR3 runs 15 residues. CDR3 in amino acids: CASSLVAGPYNEQFF. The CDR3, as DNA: TGTGCCAGCAGTTTAGTGGCAGGGCCCTACAATGAGCAGTTCTTC.

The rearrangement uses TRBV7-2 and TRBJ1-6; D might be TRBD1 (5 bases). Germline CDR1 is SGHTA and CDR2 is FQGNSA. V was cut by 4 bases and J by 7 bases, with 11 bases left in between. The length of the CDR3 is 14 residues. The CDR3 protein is CASSSEGRNSPLHF. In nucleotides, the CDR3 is TGTGCCAGCAGCTCCGAGGGGAGGAATTCACCCCTCCACTTT.

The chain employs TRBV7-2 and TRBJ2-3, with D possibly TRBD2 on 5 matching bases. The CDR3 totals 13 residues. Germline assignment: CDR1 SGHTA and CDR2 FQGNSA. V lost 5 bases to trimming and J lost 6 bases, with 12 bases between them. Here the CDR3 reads CASSRTPFDTQYF. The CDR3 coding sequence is TGTGCCAGCAGCCGGACTCCCTTTGATACGCAGTATTTT.